This TCR beta chain comes out of a study of T cell repertoires in cytomegalovirus infection. Study summary: In public TCR beta signatures, there were indications of both CMV infection and matching HLA type.

This clonotype showed up just once. The antigen is undetermined. One entry per CDR3 protein results from TCRdb running MiXCR on the reads. The sample lists more than 650,000 distinct CDR3 sequences, 35% to 40% occurring once. Whole-study results and caveats: Frequencies of public TCR beta families were cumulated, and this identified carriers of CMV plus the relevant HLA. Dominant in the ex vivo response were TCR beta clonotypes restricted by HLA-C and specific for CMV.

What was sequenced was PBMCs. This TCR derives from a human donor in good health (CMV status not recorded). Some clones in this sample may be carry-over from other donors' samples.

DNA of the CDR3: TGTGCCAGCAGCCGAGGTTCGGGGGTAACAGATACGCAGTATTTT. Amino acids: CASSRGSGVTDTQYF. V usage is TRBV27 and J usage is TRBJ2-3; D possibly corresponds to TRBD2 (6 bases). The CDR3 has 15 amino acids. Germline CDR1 MNHEY, CDR2 SMNVEV (reference sequence). V was shortened by 6 bases and J by 3 bases, with 16 bases between the two germline ends.